This T cell receptor (beta chain) emerged from a study of spatial heterogeneity in lung cancer. This clonotype was recorded at least ten times. TCRdb re-derived calls from the 5' RACE reads in MiXCR, one entry per CDR3 protein. The table has roughly 4,200 distinct CDR3 sequences, 8% to 10% seen once. As to time point: sample taken at primary tumor resection. Whole RNA from tumor, nontumor lung or frozen PBMC was sequenced unsorted. The clonotype originates from a male donor with early-stage non-small cell lung cancer. This specimen was PBMCs, taken at surgery.

The CDR3 protein is CASSIDGTGPYNEQFF. The CDR3 nucleotides read TGTGCCAGTAGTATAGACGGGACAGGGCCCTACAATGAGCAGTTCTTC. This rearrangement joins TRBV19 to TRBJ2-1; 9 bases align to TRBD1. The CDR3 totals 16 residues. V lost 0 bases and J lost 2; bases outside the gene matches: 2. Germline lookup yields CDR1 LNHDA and CDR2 SQIVND (reference sequence).